A selection of T cell receptor beta chains follows, all from one sample in a study of T-cell memory formation after mild COVID-19. One entry per CDR3 protein results from TCRdb running MiXCR on the 5' RACE reads. The sample holds around 130,000 distinct CDR3 sequences, around 14% seen once. The sequenced sample consisted of PBMCs or a T cell subset sorted from them (not recorded which). The receptor set was obtained from an adult woman who had mild COVID-19 (a few samples of this study predate the infection). Cell type and time point are not known. The CDR3 runs from the conserved cysteine through the conserved F or W. A D gene is named only where the DNA matches it firmly. Rows give clone size only sometimes, using once, few, many, or a class for an expanded clone.

J: TRBJ2-5; length: 16; V: TRBV27; D: TRBD2; size: few; DNA: TGTGCCAGCAGTTTATCCCCTAGCGGGAGTTTAGAGACCCAGTACTTC; CDR3: CASSLSPSGSLETQYF
J: TRBJ2-5; length: 14; V: TRBV7-9; D: TRBD1; size: .; DNA: TGTGCCAGCAGCTTAAGTAGGGGGCAGGAGACCCAGTACTTC; CDR3: CASSLSRGQETQYF
J: TRBJ1-1; length: 14; V: TRBV11-2; D: .; size: few; DNA: TGTGCCAGCAGCTTAGGGGGGATGGGGGCTGAAGCTTTCTTT; CDR3: CASSLGGMGAEAFF
J: TRBJ1-1; length: 12; V: TRBV19; D: .; size: many; DNA: TGTGCCAGTAGTTTCAGGAACACTGAAGCTTTCTTT; CDR3: CASSFRNTEAFF
J: TRBJ2-3; length: 12; V: TRBV14; D: .; size: .; DNA: TGTGCCAGCAGCCCTTACGGGGATACGCAGTATTTT; CDR3: CASSPYGDTQYF
J: TRBJ2-7; length: 15; V: TRBV18; D: TRBD1; size: few; DNA: TGTGCCAGCTTCTCCGGGACAGGTGCCTCCTACGAGCAGTACTTC; CDR3: CASFSGTGASYEQYF
J: TRBJ1-5; length: 15; V: TRBV4-2; D: .; size: .; DNA: TGTGCCAGCAGCCACAAAGAGTATAGCAATCAGCCCCAGCATTTT; CDR3: CASSHKEYSNQPQHF
J: TRBJ2-3; length: 14; V: TRBV3-1; D: .; size: many; DNA: TGTGCCAGCAAAACCGACAGCGGGACAGATACGCAGTATTTT; CDR3: CASKTDSGTDTQYF
J: TRBJ2-7; length: 15; V: TRBV4-3; D: TRBD2; size: .; DNA: TGCGCCAGCAGCCAATCTAGCGGGAACTCCTACGAGCAGTACTTC; CDR3: CASSQSSGNSYEQYF
J: TRBJ2-1; length: 15; V: TRBV5-1; D: .; size: .; DNA: TGCGCCAGCAGCCCCTCGGCGGACTCCTACAATGAGCAGTTCTTC; CDR3: CASSPSADSYNEQFF
J: TRBJ2-7; length: 13; V: TRBV6-4; D: TRBD1; size: once; DNA: TGTGCCAGCAGTTGGGACAGGTCCTCCGAGCAGTACTTC; CDR3: CASSWDRSSEQYF
J: TRBJ1-6; length: 16; V: TRBV11-3; D: .; size: few; DNA: TGTGCCAGCAGCCACCGACAGAGCTCCTATAATTCACCCCTCCACTTT; CDR3: CASSHRQSSYNSPLHF
J: TRBJ1-1; length: 19; V: TRBV27; D: .; size: few; DNA: TGTGCCAGCTCCCCCGTAACCCTACAGGGATTGGGGCTGAACACTGAAGCTTTCTTT; CDR3: CASSPVTLQGLGLNTEAFF
J: TRBJ2-1; length: 12; V: TRBV5-1; D: .; size: few; DNA: TGCGCCAGCAGCTTGGAGCACCTTGAGCAGTTCTTC; CDR3: CASSLEHLEQFF
J: TRBJ2-4; length: 17; V: TRBV4-1; D: TRBD1; size: many; DNA: TGCGCCAGCAGCCAAGATGACAGGGAGAAGACCAAAAACATTCAGTACTTC; CDR3: CASSQDDREKTKNIQYF
J: TRBJ2-3; length: 16; V: TRBV7-8; D: TRBD2; size: few; DNA: TGTGCCAGCAGGCTTGGAGCGGGGGGGTTAACAGATACGCAGTATTTT; CDR3: CASRLGAGGLTDTQYF
J: TRBJ2-2; length: 16; V: TRBV7-6; D: TRBD1; size: few; DNA: TGTGCCAGCAGCTTCGGGGGACAGGGGAACACCGGGGAGCTGTTTTTT; CDR3: CASSFGGQGNTGELFF
J: TRBJ2-3; length: 16; V: TRBV12-3/TRBV12-4; D: .; size: .; DNA: TGTGCCAGCAGTTTGCTGGGGGGCTGGGGCACAGATACGCAGTATTTT; CDR3: CASSLLGGWGTDTQYF
J: TRBJ2-5; length: 14; V: TRBV7-9; D: TRBD1; size: .; DNA: TGTGCCAGCAGACGGACAGGGTTTCAAGAGACCCAGTACTTC; CDR3: CASRRTGFQETQYF
J: TRBJ2-3; length: 15; V: TRBV3-1; D: TRBD2; size: few; DNA: TGTGCCAGCAGCCAAGTTGGGAGGGCCGCAGATACGCAGTATTTT; CDR3: CASSQVGRAADTQYF
J: TRBJ1-1; length: 15; V: TRBV10-3; D: .; size: few; DNA: TGTGCCATCAGTGATTCGGACACGATGAACACTGAAGCTTTCTTT; CDR3: CAISDSDTMNTEAFF
J: TRBJ1-5; length: 16; V: TRBV19; D: TRBD1; size: .; DNA: TGTGCCAGTAGTATCGGGGGGACAGATAGCAATCAGCCCCAGCATTTT; CDR3: CASSIGGTDSNQPQHF
J: TRBJ2-7; length: 12; V: TRBV7-2; D: .; size: .; DNA: TGTGCCAGCAGCTTAGAAGTTTACGAGCAGTACTTC; CDR3: CASSLEVYEQYF
J: TRBJ2-3; length: 13; V: TRBV29-1; D: TRBD2; size: many; DNA: TGCAGCGGGACTAGCGGACCCACAGATACGCAGTATTTT; CDR3: CSGTSGPTDTQYF
J: TRBJ2-3; length: 14; V: TRBV4-1; D: TRBD1; size: .; DNA: TGCGCCAGCAGCCAAGTCGACAGGGAAGATACGCAGTATTTT; CDR3: CASSQVDREDTQYF
J: TRBJ2-5; length: 16; V: TRBV20-1; D: TRBD2; size: few; DNA: TGCAGTGCTACCAGGGTGGGCGGGGGGCAACAAGAGACCCAGTACTTC; CDR3: CSATRVGGGQQETQYF
J: TRBJ2-7; length: 13; V: TRBV6-4; D: .; size: many; DNA: TGTGCCAGCATCGAGCGTACAGCCTACGGGCAGTACTTC; CDR3: CASIERTAYGQYF
J: TRBJ1-2; length: 16; V: TRBV27; D: .; size: few; DNA: TGTGCCAGCAGTTCTTCCGGGCTATCCGTTGGGTATGGCTACACCTTC; CDR3: CASSSSGLSVGYGYTF
J: TRBJ2-3; length: 14; V: TRBV29-1; D: .; size: many; DNA: TGCAGCGTTGAGGCTAGCAGGAGGACAGATACGCAGTATTTT; CDR3: CSVEASRRTDTQYF
J: TRBJ1-5; length: 13; V: TRBV9; D: .; size: .; DNA: TGTGCCAGCAGCGTAGACGGCGATCAGCCCCAGCATTTT; CDR3: CASSVDGDQPQHF
J: TRBJ2-1; length: 15; V: TRBV9; D: TRBD2; size: few; DNA: TGTGCCAGCAGCGTAGAGTTGGGACTAGTATATGAGCAGTTCTTC; CDR3: CASSVELGLVYEQFF
J: TRBJ1-1; length: 16; V: TRBV27; D: .; size: .; DNA: TGTGCCAGCAGTTTCCTTGTTGGAGGAATCCTCACTGAAGCTTTCTTT; CDR3: CASSFLVGGILTEAFF
J: TRBJ2-1; length: 24; V: TRBV20-1; D: TRBD2; size: .; DNA: TGCAGTGCTAGAGATCCCTTGGGACTAGCGGGGGAACGACTTCCACTGAGCTCCTACAATGAGCAGTTCTTC; CDR3: CSARDPLGLAGERLPLSSYNEQFF
J: TRBJ2-5; length: 12; V: TRBV7-9; D: .; size: many; DNA: TGTGCCAGCAGCTTAAGTGTAGGGACCCAGTACTTC; CDR3: CASSLSVGTQYF
J: TRBJ2-7; length: 15; V: TRBV7-8; D: .; size: .; DNA: TGTGCCAGCAGCTTAGGGGCACGGGGCGATAACGAGCAGTACTTC; CDR3: CASSLGARGDNEQYF
J: TRBJ2-3; length: 19; V: TRBV20-1; D: TRBD2; size: few; DNA: TGCAGTGCTAGAGATCTGGTCCAGCGGGAGATGGGGCCCACAGATACGCAGTATTTT; CDR3: CSARDLVQREMGPTDTQYF
J: TRBJ1-5; length: 16; V: TRBV27; D: .; size: many; DNA: TGTGCCAGCAGTTCCTCCTTCGACAGGTTCAATCAGCCCCAGCATTTT; CDR3: CASSSSFDRFNQPQHF
J: TRBJ1-1; length: 16; V: TRBV5-1; D: .; size: few; DNA: TGCGCCAGCAGCTTGGTCAGGGGTGAAAAGAACACTGAAGCTTTCTTT; CDR3: CASSLVRGEKNTEAFF
J: TRBJ2-6; length: 14; V: TRBV29-1; D: .; size: few; DNA: TGCAGCGTTGAAGTGTACTCTGGGGCCAACGTCCTGACTTTC; CDR3: CSVEVYSGANVLTF
J: TRBJ2-4; length: 17; V: TRBV25-1; D: TRBD1; size: .; DNA: TGTGCCAGCAGTGGGGGGACAGGAGAGCTAGCCAAAAACATTCAGTACTTC; CDR3: CASSGGTGELAKNIQYF
J: TRBJ2-1; length: 15; V: TRBV7-2; D: .; size: few; DNA: TGTGCCAGCAGCCGGACAGTCGAGACCTACAATGAGCAGTTCTTC; CDR3: CASSRTVETYNEQFF
J: TRBJ2-7; length: 14; V: TRBV29-1; D: .; size: .; DNA: TGCAGCGTGACTGGGGGGACGGATTCCTACGAGCAGTACTTC; CDR3: CSVTGGTDSYEQYF
J: TRBJ2-4; length: 12; V: TRBV9; D: .; size: .; DNA: TGTGCCAGCTCCACCCCAGGGAACATTCAGTACTTC; CDR3: CASSTPGNIQYF